Listed here are 26 T cell receptor beta chains from one sample, sequenced in a study of CD8+CD57+ T cells in acquired aplastic anemia (dated by TCRdb to the late 2010s). Sequencer: Illumina HiSeq 2000. Genomic DNA served as template for TCR beta VDJ combination and CDR3 sequence profiling. TCRdb reworked the public reads: Q25 trimming with fastp, MiXCR clone assembly, productive beta chains retained. Rows with one shared CDR3 protein collapse into an entry with the most common genes and DNA. This sample gives approximately 200,000 distinct CDR3 sequences in total; roughly 55% of them show up just once. Clones ranked in the top ten supply approximately 30% of the sample. Sequencing was carried out using sorted CD4+, CD8+, or CD8+CD57+ T cells (not recorded which) from PBMCs. The receptors shown here come from a human donor in good health.

The chain couples TRBV10-3 to TRBJ1-1; D is undetermined. Deletions cut 2 bases from V and 4 bases from J, with 8 bases between. CDR3 length: 13 residues. Germline CDR1 and CDR2: ENHRY and SYGVKD. CDR3 region: CAISEPIFTEAFF. In DNA, the CDR3 is TGTGCCATCAGTGAGCCGATTTTCACTGAAGCTTTCTTT.

This clonotype occurred a few times. The chain uses TRBV29-1 and TRBJ2-7; perhaps TRBD1 as D (6 bases). The germline CDR1 and CDR2 sequences are SQVTM and ANQGSEA. This CDR3 comprises 13 residues. Trimming left V 5 bases short and J 1 base short, with 12 bases between. In nucleotides, the CDR3 is TGCAGCGTTACGGACAGTGTATCCTACGAGCAGTACTTC. It is translated as CSVTDSVSYEQYF.

Details on this clonotype: A read error may account for a junction end that differs from germline. The genes are TRBV29-1 and TRBJ2-1, with 8 nucleotides matching TRBD1. The CDR3 is 19 residues long. The germline V gene has CDR1 SQVTM and CDR2 ANQGSEA. In DNA, the CDR3 is TGCAGCGTTGAAGGTGAGGCCAGGGGGCTTGAGAGCTCCTACAATGAGCAGTTCTTT. Protein product: CSVEGEARGLESSYNEQFF.

The chain couples TRBV20-1 to TRBJ2-1; D unclear. Germline CDR1 DFQATT, CDR2 SNEGSKA (reference sequence). The CDR3 runs 17 residues. V was trimmed by 1 base and J by 5 bases, leaving 21 bases between them. CDR3 sequence reads: CSARVVGALPAHNEQFF. The CDR3 DNA sequence: TGCAGTGCTAGAGTCGTTGGAGCATTGCCGGCACACAATGAGCAGTTCTTC.

To note about this clonotype: At one end the junction does not follow the germline gene, possibly because of a read error. The chain recombines TRBV2 with TRBJ2-7; TRBD2 matches 7 bases. The CDR3 runs 12 residues. In germline, CDR1 is SNHLY, CDR2 FYNNEI. The CDR3 loop is CASMRGIHEQYF. The CDR3 DNA reads TGTGCTAGCATGCGGGGGATCCACGAGCAGTACTTC.

This clonotype came up many times. The rearrangement uses TRBV14 and TRBJ1-1; weak D call: TRBD1 (5 bases). The CDR3 sequence is 14 residues long. Germline V gene data show CDR1 as SGHDN and CDR2 as FVKESK. V was trimmed by 5 bases and J by 11 bases, leaving 21 bases between them. The DNA for the CDR3 is TGTGCCAGCAGCGTCCTGTCGGTCACGGGGGGTGCTTTCTTT. Translated, it gives CASSVLSVTGGAFF.

J is TRBJ1-2 and V is TRBV19, with D unresolved. V lost 7 bases, J lost 4 bases, and 16 bases lay in between. Per germline, CDR1 LNHDA and CDR2 SQIVND (reference sequence). The CDR3 is made up of 14 amino acids. CDR3 coding DNA: TGTGCCAGTACCCCGGGAGGGCCTTTCTATGGCTACACCTTC. Protein sequence: CASTPGGPFYGYTF.

The chain recombines TRBV24-1 with TRBJ1-2, with a possible D match to TRBD1 (5 bases). Trimming removed 4 bases from V and 6 bases from J, with 14 bases in between. CDR1 is KGHDR and CDR2 is SFDVKD in the germline V gene. The CDR3 totals 14 residues. The CDR3 sequence: CATSDPGTKNGYTF. The CDR3 nucleotides read TGTGCCACCAGTGACCCCGGGACCAAGAATGGCTACACCTTC.

This clonotype was seen ten or more times. The rearrangement joins TRBV4-2 to TRBJ2-1; TRBD2 agrees at 9 bases. V gave up 0 bases and J gave up 2 bases; unmatched junction bases: 5. The CDR3 is 17 amino acids. Germline V gene data show CDR1 as LGHNA and CDR2 as YNFKEQ. The CDR3 here is CASSQDRAGGAYNEQFF. The CDR3 region has the DNA TGTGCCAGCAGCCAAGATAGAGCGGGAGGTGCCTACAATGAGCAGTTCTTC.

The rearrangement links TRBV15 to TRBJ1-3; the D is unclear. Deletions cut 3 bases from V and 3 bases from J, with 9 bases between. There are 14 residues in the CDR3. Germline CDR1 reads LNHNV; CDR2 reads YYDKDF (reference sequence). The CDR3 coding sequence is TGTGCCACCAGCAGGGTGGAGGGTGGAAACACCATATATTTT. Amino acid sequence: CATSRVEGGNTIYF. Complete variable domain (other parts from reference TRBV15 and TRBJ1-3): DAMVIQNPRYQVTQFGKPVTLSCSQTLNHNVMYWYQQKSSQAPKLLFHYYDKDFNNEADTPDNFQSRRPNTSFCFLDIRSPGLGDTAMYLCATSRVEGGNTIYFGEGSWLTVV.

The CDR3 DNA sequence: TGCAGCGTTGAAGGGGCATCCGCCTACGAGCAGTACTTC. Its translation is CSVEGASAYEQYF. The gene calls are TRBV29-1 and TRBJ2-7; no clear D. The germline V and J ends were trimmed by 1 base and 2 bases, with 9 bases remaining between them. CDR1 is SQVTM and CDR2 is ANQGSEA in the germline V gene. The CDR3 runs to 13 residues.

The chain employs TRBV9 and TRBJ2-1; 13 bases agree with TRBD2. CDR1 is SGDLS, CDR2 YYNGEE, per germline. The CDR3 length is 17 residues. The V segment lost 3 bases and the J segment 4 bases; nucleotides outside the gene matches: 7. CDR3 nucleotide sequence: TGTGCCAGCAGCGGAGCCGGACTAGCGGGAGCGTACAATGAGCAGTTCTTC. Its translation is CASSGAGLAGAYNEQFF.

This clonotype was picked up one time. An end of the junction differs from the germline gene, which may be a read error. The CDR3 sequence is CASGIRGSYNEQSF. The DNA of the CDR3 is TGTGCCAGTGGTATCAGGGGCTCCTACAATGAGCAGTCCTTC. J is TRBJ2-1 and V is TRBV19, with D perhaps matching TRBD1 (6 bases). CDR1 LNHDA and CDR2 SQIVND come from the germline V gene (reference sequence). CDR3 length: 14 residues.

CDR3 residues: CASTAVGGDTEAFF. Here the CDR3 DNA reads TGTGCCAGTACCGCCGTGGGGGGTGATACTGAAGCTTTCTTT. V usage is TRBV19 and J usage is TRBJ1-1; TRBD1 might be the D (5 bases). CDR3 size: 14 residues. V shed 7 bases and J shed 5 bases, with 17 bases lying between them. Per germline, CDR1 LNHDA and CDR2 SQIVND (reference sequence).

The table lists this clonotype with a few counts. The gene calls are TRBV10-2 and TRBJ2-7; D might be TRBD1 (5 bases). Germline V CDR1 and CDR2: WSHSY, SAAADI. The CDR3 totals 13 residues. V was cut by 6 bases and J by 1 base, with 10 bases left in between. The CDR3 coding sequence is TGCGCCAGCAGCAGGGATCAGTCCTACGAGCAGTACTTC. It specifies CASSRDQSYEQYF.

The chain uses TRBV7-7 and TRBJ1-1; D is possibly TRBD1 (6 bases). Trimming removed 1 base from V and 0 bases from J, with 12 bases in between. This CDR3 comprises 16 residues. The germline CDR1 and CDR2 sequences are SSHAT and FNYEAQ (reference sequence). CDR3 nucleotides: TGTGCCAGCAGCTTAGGGGGACACCGCATGAACACTGAAGCTTTCTTT. Its translation: CASSLGGHRMNTEAFF.

V usage is TRBV7-9 and J usage is TRBJ2-1; the D is unclear. V dropped 6 bases and J dropped 9 bases, with 18 bases sitting between them. The germline V gene encodes CDR1 SEHNR and CDR2 FQNEAQ (reference sequence). The CDR3 extends over 14 amino acids. The CDR3 bases are TGTGCCAGCAGACTCAGAGGATCCAACACTGAGCAGTTCTTC. Translating gives CASRLRGSNTEQFF.

The chain links TRBV7-9 to TRBJ1-1, with D maybe TRBD1 (5 bases). The CDR3 extends over 14 amino acids. CDR1 is SEHNR, CDR2 FQNEAQ, per germline (reference sequence). The CDR3: CSGLVGRGNTEAFF. CDR3 DNA sequence: TGTTCTGGGCTAGTGGGACGGGGGAACACTGAAGCTTTCTTT.

This clonotype was seen a single time. V and J are TRBV20-1 and TRBJ2-1; unclear D gene. CDR3 size: 14 residues. Germline CDR1 and CDR2: DFQATT and SNEGSKA (reference sequence). Trimming took off 0 bases at V and 0 bases at J, with 6 bases between the two ends. As DNA, the CDR3 is TGCAGTGCTAGAGAAGATAGCTCCTACAATGAGCAGTTCTTC. This translates into CSAREDSSYNEQFF.

The CDR3 region has the DNA TGCAGTGCTAGAGATTTATGGAACAATGAGCAGTTCTTC. This translates into CSARDLWNNEQFF. The chain couples TRBV20-1 to TRBJ2-1; D remains ambiguous. This CDR3 has 13 amino acids. Trimming stripped 0 bases from V and 5 bases from J, with 8 bases between. Germline V gene sequence: CDR1 DFQATT, CDR2 SNEGSKA (reference sequence).

This clonotype was seen more than once but under ten times. The gene calls are TRBV19 and TRBJ1-2; D might be TRBD1 (5 bases). The ends were cut back, 3 bases at V and 6 bases at J, with 11 bases in the middle. Germline CDR1 and CDR2: LNHDA and SQIVND (reference sequence). The CDR3 extends over 13 amino acids. Written as DNA, the CDR3 is TGTGCCAGTAGTATCATCGGGGACGATGGCTACACCTTC. Its translation: CASSIIGDDGYTF.

This clonotype was seen just once. The rearrangement links TRBV2 to TRBJ2-5; tentative D call: TRBD2 (6 bases). Germline-derived CDR1 and CDR2 are SNHLY and FYNNEI. The CDR3 contains 15 residues. Trimming removed 6 bases from V and 5 bases from J, with 19 bases in between. This CDR3 reads CASSQESGGRETQYF. Here the CDR3 DNA reads TGTGCCAGCAGCCAAGAATCCGGGGGTCGGGAGACCCAGTACTTC.

This clonotype was seen more than once but under ten times. The chain joins TRBV20-1 to TRBJ1-2, with a possible D match to TRBD1 (6 bases). This CDR3 region has 13 residues. V was pared by 2 bases and J by 4 bases, with 11 bases between. Germline V gene lookup returns CDR1 DFQATT and CDR2 SNEGSKA (reference sequence). CDR3 in DNA: TGCAGTGCTAGAAAGGGACACGGCTATGGCTACACCTTC. It is translated as CSARKGHGYGYTF.

The chain links TRBV15 to TRBJ2-7, with a possible D match to TRBD2 (5 bases). Deletions cut 5 bases from V and 2 bases from J, with 25 bases between. Germline CDR1 and CDR2: LNHNV and YYDKDF (reference sequence). The CDR3 contains 18 residues. CDR3 protein: CATSEDFLAANIAYEQYF. The CDR3 nucleotides are TGTGCCACCAGCGAGGACTTTTTGGCAGCAAACATAGCCTACGAGCAGTACTTC.

Points on this clonotype: The conserved closing phenylalanine or tryptophan is absent in this CDR3, likely reflecting a read error. The DNA is left out, because the CDR3 cannot be placed on it with certainty; the CDR3 is given as TCRdb lists it. The chain recombines TRBV6-1 with TRBJ2-5. The germline CDR1 and CDR2 sequences are MNHNS and SASEGT. The CDR3 has 9 residues if both end residues are counted. This CDR3 is CASSEALMG.

V and J are TRBV11-2 and TRBJ1-6; 11 nucleotides line up with TRBD1. CDR1 and CDR2 (germline): SGHAT, FQNNGV. This CDR3 region has 15 residues. Trimming cost V 5 bases and J 7 bases; bases outside gene matches: 4. In DNA form, the CDR3 reads TGTGCCAGCAGCGCCGGGACAGGGGGAAATTCACCCCTCCACTTT. Its translation is CASSAGTGGNSPLHF.